Shown below are 15 T cell receptor beta chains from a single sample sequenced in a study of blood T cells in healthy people across ages. The authors ran a second PCR of about 6 to 11 cycles using a sample-barcoded 5' primer and a J-beta primer mix. In TCRdb, the 5' RACE reads were re-called with MiXCR into one record per CDR3 protein. The sample lists roughly 860,000 distinct CDR3 sequences; 60% to 80% were seen once. Sequenced: blood. Receptor source: a man between 25 and 39 years old in good health.

The genes are TRBV3-1 and TRBJ2-7; 7 bases agree with TRBD1. Germline V CDR1 and CDR2: LGHDT, YNNKEL (reference sequence). V gave up 1 base and J gave up 7 bases; unmatched junction bases: 13. The CDR3 consists of 16 residues. The CDR3: CASSQVRGTDDGEQYF. CDR3 bases: TGTGCCAGCAGCCAAGTAAGAGGGACAGACGACGGAGAGCAGTACTTC.

The rearrangement uses TRBV18 and TRBJ1-6; 7 bases line up with TRBD1. The germline gives CDR1 KGHSH, CDR2 LQKENI. The junction had 9 bases not matched to a gene; V was cut back by 2 bases and J by 8 bases. This CDR3 is 16 amino acids long. The CDR3 coding sequence is TGTGCCAGCTCACCAGGGAGGGGGCGCCCGGATTCACCCCTCCACTTT. This gives the protein CASSPGRGRPDSPLHF.

The J gene is TRBJ1-6, the V gene TRBV3-1, with a tentative D call TRBD1 (5 bases). Per the germline V gene, CDR1 is LGHDT and CDR2 is YNNKEL (reference sequence). The CDR3 runs to 18 residues. V was shortened by 4 bases and J by 2 bases, with 18 bases between the two germline ends. The CDR3 DNA sequence: TGTGCCAGCAGCCGTTATCATGAGGGGAGCACCTATAATTCACCCCTCCACTTT. Translating it yields CASSRYHEGSTYNSPLHF.

Only a few counts were recorded for this clonotype. The V gene is TRBV4-2, the J gene TRBJ2-5; a weak D match, TRBD2 (5 bases). The closer fit of TRBJ2-7 to the DNA end suggests the J call may be wrong. CDR1 LGHNA and CDR2 YNFKEQ come from the germline V gene. CDR3 length: 14 amino acids. CDR3 sequence reads: CASSQIQGSYEQYF. The CDR3 DNA is TGTGCCAGCAGCCAAATCCAAGGGAGTTACGAGCAGTACTTC.

The chain recombines TRBV10-3 with TRBJ2-1; 8 nucleotides line up with TRBD1. Per germline, CDR1 ENHRY and CDR2 SYGVKD. The CDR3 extends over 14 amino acids. V gave up 2 bases and J gave up 5 bases; unmatched junction bases: 2. The DNA of the CDR3 is TGTGCCATCAGTGAGCAGGGGGCCCACAATGAGCAGTTCTTC. This sequence encodes CAISEQGAHNEQFF.

This clonotype was seen more than once but under ten times. This sequence joins TRBV29-1 and TRBJ2-7; TRBD1 agrees at 10 bases. This CDR3 has 14 residues. Germline V gene lookup returns CDR1 SQVTM and CDR2 ANQGSEA. The junction had 7 bases not matched to a gene; V was cut back by 5 bases and J by 3 bases. The CDR3 DNA sequence: TGCAGCGTTAGCAGGGACAGGGGTTTCTACGAGCAGTACTTC. Its translation: CSVSRDRGFYEQYF.

This clonotype was observed once. The rearrangement joins TRBV7-2 to TRBJ1-4, with D tentatively TRBD1 (5 bases). This CDR3 is 15 amino acids long. From germline, CDR1 is SGHTA and CDR2 FQGNSA. Deletions cut 2 bases from V and 7 bases from J, with 14 bases between. CDR3 DNA sequence: TGTGCCAGCAGCTTAAGAGGACAATGGGGTGAAAAACTGTTTTTT. Translated: CASSLRGQWGEKLFF.

The J gene is TRBJ2-5, the V gene TRBV12-3 or TRBV12-4; TRBD2 agrees at 8 bases. V trimming: 5 bases; J trimming: 4 bases; junction bases outside the gene matches: 9. This CDR3 spans 15 amino acids. CDR3 DNA sequence: TGTGCCAGCAGTGACGGGGGGGCTATGTTAGAGACCCAGTACTTC. Translating it yields CASSDGGAMLETQYF.

This clonotype was detected only a few times. J is TRBJ2-4 and V is TRBV28; 8 bases map to TRBD2. V trimming: 6 bases; J trimming: 1 base; junction bases outside the gene matches: 5. Per germline, CDR1 MDHEN and CDR2 SYDVKM. The CDR3 has 15 amino acids. The CDR3 reads CASSSLAGAKNIQYF. The DNA for the CDR3 is TGTGCCAGCAGCTCCCTAGCGGGTGCCAAAAACATTCAGTACTTC.

This clonotype was detected only a few times. V gene TRBV12-3 or TRBV12-4 combines with J gene TRBJ2-1, with 7 bases aligning to TRBD2. This CDR3 is built from 19 residues. J lost 0 bases, V lost 5 bases, and 16 bases had no gene match. CDR3: CASSPPLRLAGSSYNEQFF. In nucleotides, the CDR3 is TGTGCCAGCAGTCCTCCCCTACGACTAGCTGGAAGCTCCTACAATGAGCAGTTCTTC.

V and J are TRBV2 and TRBJ2-5; TRBD1 matches at 11 bases. Germline CDR1 and CDR2: SNHLY and FYNNEI. Trimming cost V 6 bases and J 5 bases; bases outside gene matches: 8. This CDR3 region has 15 residues. The CDR3 is CASRDRGHPPETQYF. The CDR3 bases are TGTGCCAGCAGGGACAGGGGGCATCCCCCCGAGACCCAGTACTTC.

The rearrangement uses TRBV9 and TRBJ2-3; D is possibly TRBD2 (6 bases). V lost 3 bases and J lost 0, with 11 bases in between. From germline, CDR1 is SGDLS and CDR2 YYNGEE. The CDR3 has 15 amino acids. The CDR3 here is CASSGDSPSTDTQYF. As DNA, the CDR3 is TGTGCCAGCAGCGGGGACTCTCCTAGCACAGATACGCAGTATTTT. The complete variable domain, with remaining parts taken from reference TRBV9 and TRBJ2-3, reads DSGVTQTPKHLITATGQRVTLRCSPRSGDLSVYWYQQSLDQGLQFLIQYYNGEERAKGNILERFSAQQFPDLHSELNLSSLELGDSALYFCASSGDSPSTDTQYFGPGTRLTVL.

The chain is built from TRBV7-8 and TRBJ2-7; 8 bases agree with TRBD1. Germline lookup yields CDR1 SGHVS and CDR2 FQNEAQ. V lost 6 bases to trimming and J lost 6 bases; unmatched junction nucleotides: 16. This CDR3 comprises 16 residues. The CDR3 sequence: CASSQASGGAWVEQYF. As DNA, the CDR3 is TGTGCCAGCAGTCAAGCCTCAGGGGGCGCCTGGGTCGAGCAGTACTTC.

This rearrangement joins TRBV5-1 to TRBJ2-5; the D gene could be TRBD1 or TRBD2 (5 bases each). The CDR3 runs to 15 residues. From germline, CDR1 is SGHRS and CDR2 YFSETQ. V gave up 0 bases and J gave up 2 bases, with 11 bases separating them. The chain's CDR3 is CASSLEWGNQETQYF. As DNA, the CDR3 is TGCGCCAGCAGCTTGGAGTGGGGGAATCAAGAGACCCAGTACTTC.

The chain has TRBV20-1 and TRBJ1-1; 9 bases agree with TRBD1. This CDR3 has 15 amino acids. Germline V gene data show CDR1 as DFQATT and CDR2 as SNEGSKA (reference sequence). V lost 3 bases to trimming and J lost 6 bases; unmatched junction nucleotides: 11. For the CDR3, the DNA is TGCAGTGCTAGGAGGCGCGGGACAGGGTTTGCTGAAGCTTTCTTT. Encoded protein: CSARRRGTGFAEAFF.